This entry concerns a single TCR beta chain. V was shortened by 8 bases and J by 4 bases, with 12 bases between the two germline ends. In germline, CDR1 is LNHDA, CDR2 SQIVND (reference sequence). The length of the CDR3 is 13 residues. This sample stems from a study of blood T cell repertoires in COVID-19. The protocol was immunoSEQ multiplex PCR, while the TCRdb copy is restricted to in-frame clones and leaves out a portion. The sample has about 100,000 clones; approximately 62% are singletons. This rearrangement joins TRBV19 to TRBJ1-5; D is undetermined. The sequence came from a man at least 80 years old with acute or convalescent COVID-19. Sequenced material: peripheral blood. CDR3 nucleotide sequence: TGTGCCAGTCATCAGTTTTCGAATCAGCCCCAGCATTTT. Protein sequence: CASHQFSNQPQHF.